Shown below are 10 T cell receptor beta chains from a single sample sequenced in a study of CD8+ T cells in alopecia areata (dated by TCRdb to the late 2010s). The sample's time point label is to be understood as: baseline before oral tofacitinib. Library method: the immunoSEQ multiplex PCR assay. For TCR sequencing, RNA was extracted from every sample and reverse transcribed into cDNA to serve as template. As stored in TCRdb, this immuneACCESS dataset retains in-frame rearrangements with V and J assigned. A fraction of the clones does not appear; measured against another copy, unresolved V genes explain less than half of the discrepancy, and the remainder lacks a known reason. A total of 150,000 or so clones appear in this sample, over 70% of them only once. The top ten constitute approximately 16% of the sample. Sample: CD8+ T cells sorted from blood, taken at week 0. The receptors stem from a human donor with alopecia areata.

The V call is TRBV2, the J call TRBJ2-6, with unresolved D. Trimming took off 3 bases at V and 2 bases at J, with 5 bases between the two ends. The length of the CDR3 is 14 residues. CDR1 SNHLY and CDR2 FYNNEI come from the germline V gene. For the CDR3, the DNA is TGTGCCAGCAGTGATCCAGCTGGGGCCAACGTCCTGACTTTC. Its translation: CASSDPAGANVLTF.

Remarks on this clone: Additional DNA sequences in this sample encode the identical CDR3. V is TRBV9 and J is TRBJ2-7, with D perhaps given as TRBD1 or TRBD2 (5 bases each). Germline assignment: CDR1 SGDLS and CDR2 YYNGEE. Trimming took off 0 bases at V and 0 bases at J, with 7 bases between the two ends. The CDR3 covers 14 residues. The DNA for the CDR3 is TGTGCCAGCAGCGTAGGGGGGAGCTCCTACGAGCAGTACTTC. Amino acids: CASSVGGSSYEQYF.

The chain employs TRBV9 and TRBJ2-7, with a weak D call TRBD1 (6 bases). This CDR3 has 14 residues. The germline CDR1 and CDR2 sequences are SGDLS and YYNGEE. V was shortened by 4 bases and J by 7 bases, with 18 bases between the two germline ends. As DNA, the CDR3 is TGTGCCAGCAGCCCCCAGGCGTTTCAGGGGGAGCAGTACTTC. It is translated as CASSPQAFQGEQYF.

Here the CDR3 DNA reads TGCAGCGTTGACCTAGCGGGGCCGAGCTCCTACAATGAGCAGTTCTTC. This codes for CSVDLAGPSSYNEQFF. The chain combines TRBV29-1 with TRBJ2-1, with 9 bases identical to TRBD2. The trim removed 3 bases at V and 0 bases at J, leaving 6 bases unmatched. Germline CDR1 is SQVTM and CDR2 is ANQGSEA. CDR3 length equals 16 residues.

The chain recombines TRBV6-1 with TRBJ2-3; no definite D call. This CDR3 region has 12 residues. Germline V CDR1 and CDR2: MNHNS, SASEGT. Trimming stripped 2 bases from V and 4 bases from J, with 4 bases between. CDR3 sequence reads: CASSERADTQYF. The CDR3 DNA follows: TGTGCCAGCAGTGAACGGGCAGATACGCAGTATTTT.

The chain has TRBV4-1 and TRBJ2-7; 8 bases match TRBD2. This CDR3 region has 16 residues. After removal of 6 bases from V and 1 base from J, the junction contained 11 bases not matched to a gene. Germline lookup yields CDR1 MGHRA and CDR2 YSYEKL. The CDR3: CASSSSGSVGSYEQYF. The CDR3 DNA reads TGCGCCAGCAGTTCAAGCGGGAGCGTGGGTTCCTACGAGCAGTACTTC.

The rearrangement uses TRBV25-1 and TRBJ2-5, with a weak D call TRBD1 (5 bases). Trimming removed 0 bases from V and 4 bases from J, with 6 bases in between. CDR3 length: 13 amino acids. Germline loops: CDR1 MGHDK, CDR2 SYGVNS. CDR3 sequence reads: CASSEYRGETQYF. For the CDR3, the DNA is TGTGCCAGCAGTGAATATAGGGGAGAGACCCAGTACTTC. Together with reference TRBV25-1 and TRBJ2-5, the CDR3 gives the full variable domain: EADIYQTPRYLVIGTGKKITLECSQTMGHDKMYWYQQDPGMELHLIHYSYGVNSTEKGDLSSESTVSRIRTEHFPLTLESARPSHTSQYLCASSEYRGETQYFGPGTRLLVL.

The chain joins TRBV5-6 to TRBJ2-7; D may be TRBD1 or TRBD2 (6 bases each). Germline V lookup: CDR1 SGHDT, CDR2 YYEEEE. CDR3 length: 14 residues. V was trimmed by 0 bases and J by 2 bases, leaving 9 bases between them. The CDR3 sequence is CASSLEGGTYEQYF. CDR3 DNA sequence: TGTGCCAGCAGCTTGGAGGGGGGCACCTACGAGCAGTACTTC.

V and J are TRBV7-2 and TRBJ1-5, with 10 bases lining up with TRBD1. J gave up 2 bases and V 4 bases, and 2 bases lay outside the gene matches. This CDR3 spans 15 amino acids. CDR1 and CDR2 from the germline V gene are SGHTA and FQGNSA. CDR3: CASSWDRGGNQPQHF. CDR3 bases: TGTGCCAGCAGCTGGGACAGGGGCGGCAATCAGCCCCAGCATTTT.

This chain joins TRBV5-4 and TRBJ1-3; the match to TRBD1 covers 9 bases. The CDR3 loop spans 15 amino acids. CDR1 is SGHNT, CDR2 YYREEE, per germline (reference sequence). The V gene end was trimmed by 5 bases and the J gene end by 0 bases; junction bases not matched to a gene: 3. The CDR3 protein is CASRLQGASGNTIYF. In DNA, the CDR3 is TGTGCCAGCAGACTACAGGGGGCCTCTGGAAACACCATATATTTT.